This T cell receptor (beta chain) is drawn from a study of shared clonotypes between healthy human individuals. General observations from the study: Lower generation probabilities were found for non-shared clonotypes than for those shared by all four donors.

Naive CD8 cells, CD45RO-negative and positively selected for CCR7, excluded terminally differentiated effector memory CD45RA+ cells. CDR1 and CDR2 from the germline V gene are ENHRY and SYGVKD. V was cut by 2 bases and J by 3 bases, with 4 bases left in between. The CDR3 is 13 amino acids. Worth noting for this clone: Its antigen is undetermined.

Profiled with immunoSEQ multiplex PCR; TCRdb holds only in-frame clones, not every one. The profile shows around 2,000,000 clones, just under 95% of them singletons. Material: naive CD8+ T cells sorted from blood. V is TRBV10-3 and J is TRBJ2-2; D unclear. The TCR sequence derives from a man younger than 35 in good health. The CDR3 DNA reads TGTGCCATCAGTGAGGTGGACACCGGGGAGCTGTTTTTT. Translating gives CAISEVDTGELFF.